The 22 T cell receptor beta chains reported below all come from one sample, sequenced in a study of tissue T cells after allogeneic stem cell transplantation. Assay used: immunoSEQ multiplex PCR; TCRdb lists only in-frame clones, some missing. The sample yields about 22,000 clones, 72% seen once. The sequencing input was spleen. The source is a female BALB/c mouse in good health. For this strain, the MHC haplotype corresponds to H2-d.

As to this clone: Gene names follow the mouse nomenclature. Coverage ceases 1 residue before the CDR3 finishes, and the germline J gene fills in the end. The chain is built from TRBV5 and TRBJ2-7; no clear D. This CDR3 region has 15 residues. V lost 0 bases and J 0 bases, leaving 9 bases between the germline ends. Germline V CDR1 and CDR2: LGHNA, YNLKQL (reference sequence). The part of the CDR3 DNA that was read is TGTGCCAGCAGCCAAGAGCGACAAAGCTCCTATGAACAGTAC. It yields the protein CASSQERQSSYEQY. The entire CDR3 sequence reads CASSQERQSSYEQYF.

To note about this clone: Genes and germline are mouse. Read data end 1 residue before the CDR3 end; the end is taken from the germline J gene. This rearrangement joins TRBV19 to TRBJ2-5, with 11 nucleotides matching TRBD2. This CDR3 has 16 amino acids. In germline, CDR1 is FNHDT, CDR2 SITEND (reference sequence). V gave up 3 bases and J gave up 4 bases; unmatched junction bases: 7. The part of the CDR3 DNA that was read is TGTGCCAGCAGTACCCCCCCGGGACTGGGGGAAGACACCCAGTAC. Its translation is CASSTPPGLGEDTQY. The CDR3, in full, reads CASSTPPGLGEDTQYF.

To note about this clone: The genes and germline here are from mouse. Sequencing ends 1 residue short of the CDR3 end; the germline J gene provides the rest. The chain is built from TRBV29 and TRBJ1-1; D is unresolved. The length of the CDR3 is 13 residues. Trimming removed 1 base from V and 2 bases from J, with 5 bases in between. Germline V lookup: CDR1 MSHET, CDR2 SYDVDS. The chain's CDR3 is CASSLFRNTEVFF. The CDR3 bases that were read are TGTGCTAGCAGTTTATTTCGCAACACAGAAGTCTTC.

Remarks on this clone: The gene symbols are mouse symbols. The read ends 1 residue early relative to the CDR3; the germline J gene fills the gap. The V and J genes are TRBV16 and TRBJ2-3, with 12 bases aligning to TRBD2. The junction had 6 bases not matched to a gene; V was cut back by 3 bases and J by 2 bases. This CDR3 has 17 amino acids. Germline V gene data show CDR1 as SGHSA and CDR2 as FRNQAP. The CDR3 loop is CASSFPGLGGDAETLYF. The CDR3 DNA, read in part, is TGTGCAAGCAGCTTTCCGGGACTGGGGGGAGATGCAGAAACGCTGTAT.

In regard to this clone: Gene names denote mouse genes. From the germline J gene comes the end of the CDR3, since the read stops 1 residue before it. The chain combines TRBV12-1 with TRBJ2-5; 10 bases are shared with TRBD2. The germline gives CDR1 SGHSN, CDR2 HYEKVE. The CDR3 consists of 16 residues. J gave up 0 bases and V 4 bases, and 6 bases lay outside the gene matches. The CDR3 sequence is CASSPDWGDNQDTQYF. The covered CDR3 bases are TGTGCCAGCTCCCCCGACTGGGGGGATAACCAAGACACCCAGTAC.

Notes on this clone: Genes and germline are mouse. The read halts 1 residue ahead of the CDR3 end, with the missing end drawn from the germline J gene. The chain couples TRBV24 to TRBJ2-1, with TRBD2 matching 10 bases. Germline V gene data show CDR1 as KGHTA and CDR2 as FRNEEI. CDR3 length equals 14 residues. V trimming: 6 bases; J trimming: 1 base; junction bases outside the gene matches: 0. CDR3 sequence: CASRGLGNYAEQFF. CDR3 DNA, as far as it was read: TGTGCCAGCAGGGGACTGGGGAACTATGCTGAGCAGTTC.

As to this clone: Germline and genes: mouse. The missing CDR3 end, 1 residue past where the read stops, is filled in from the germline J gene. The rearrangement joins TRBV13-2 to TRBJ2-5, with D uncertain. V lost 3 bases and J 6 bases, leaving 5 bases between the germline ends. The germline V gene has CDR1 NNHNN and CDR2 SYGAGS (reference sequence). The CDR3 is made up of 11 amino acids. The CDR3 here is CASGGVDTQYF. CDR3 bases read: TGTGCCAGCGGTGGAGTGGACACCCAGTAC.

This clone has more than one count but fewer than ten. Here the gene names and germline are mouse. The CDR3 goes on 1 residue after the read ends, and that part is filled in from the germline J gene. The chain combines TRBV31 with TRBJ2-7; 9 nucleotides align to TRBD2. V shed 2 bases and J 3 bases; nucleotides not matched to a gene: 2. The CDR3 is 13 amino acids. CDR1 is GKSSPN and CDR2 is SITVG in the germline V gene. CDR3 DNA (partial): TGTGCCTGGAGTGACTGGGGGATCTATGAACAGTAC. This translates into CAWSDWGIYEQY. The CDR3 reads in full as CAWSDWGIYEQYF.

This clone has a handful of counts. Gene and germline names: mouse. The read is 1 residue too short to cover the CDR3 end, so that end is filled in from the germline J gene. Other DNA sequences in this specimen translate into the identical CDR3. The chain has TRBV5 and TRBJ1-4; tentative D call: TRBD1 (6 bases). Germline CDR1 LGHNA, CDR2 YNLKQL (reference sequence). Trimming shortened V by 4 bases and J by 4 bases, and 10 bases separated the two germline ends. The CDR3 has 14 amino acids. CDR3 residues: CASSPGTNNERLFF. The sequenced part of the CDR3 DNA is TGTGCCAGCAGCCCAGGGACAAACAACGAAAGATTATTT.

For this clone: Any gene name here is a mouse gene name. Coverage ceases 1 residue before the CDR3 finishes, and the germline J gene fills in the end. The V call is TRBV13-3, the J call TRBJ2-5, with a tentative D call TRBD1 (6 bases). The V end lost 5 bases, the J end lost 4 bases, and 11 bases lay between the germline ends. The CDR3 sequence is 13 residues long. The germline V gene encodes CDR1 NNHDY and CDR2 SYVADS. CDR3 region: CASRTGQKDTQYF. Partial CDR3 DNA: TGTGCCAGCAGAACGGGACAAAAAGACACCCAGTAC.

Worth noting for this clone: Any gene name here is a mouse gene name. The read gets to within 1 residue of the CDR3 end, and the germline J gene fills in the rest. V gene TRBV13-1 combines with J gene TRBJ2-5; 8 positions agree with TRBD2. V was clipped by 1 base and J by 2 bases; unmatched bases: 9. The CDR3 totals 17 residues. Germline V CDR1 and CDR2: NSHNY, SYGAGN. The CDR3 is CASSDPVLGGGQDTQYF. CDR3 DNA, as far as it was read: TGTGCCAGCAGTGATCCGGTTCTGGGGGGCGGCCAAGACACCCAGTAC.

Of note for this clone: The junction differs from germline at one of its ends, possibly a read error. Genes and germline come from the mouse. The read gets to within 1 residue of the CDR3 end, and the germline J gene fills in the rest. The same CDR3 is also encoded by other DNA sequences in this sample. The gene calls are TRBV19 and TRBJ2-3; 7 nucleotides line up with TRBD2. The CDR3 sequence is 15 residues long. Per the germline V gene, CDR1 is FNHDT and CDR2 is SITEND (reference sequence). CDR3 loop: CASRELGTSAETLYF. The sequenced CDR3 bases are TGTGCTAGCAGAGAACTGGGGACTAGTGCAGAAACGCTGTAT.

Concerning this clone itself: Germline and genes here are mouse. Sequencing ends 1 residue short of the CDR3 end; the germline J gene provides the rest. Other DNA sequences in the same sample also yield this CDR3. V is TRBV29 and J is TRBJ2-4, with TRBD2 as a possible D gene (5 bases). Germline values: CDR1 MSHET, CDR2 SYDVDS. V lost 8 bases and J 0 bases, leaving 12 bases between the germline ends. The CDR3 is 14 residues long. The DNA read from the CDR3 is TGTGCTAGCTCGGACTCAACTAGTCAAAACACCTTGTAC. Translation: CASSDSTSQNTLY. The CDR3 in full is CASSDSTSQNTLYF. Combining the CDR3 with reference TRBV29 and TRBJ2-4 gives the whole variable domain DMKVTQMPRYLIKRMGENVLLECGQDMSHETMYWYRQDPGLGLQLIYISYDVDSNSEGDIPKGYRVSRKKREHFSLILDSAKTNQTSVYFCASSDSTSQNTLYFGAGTRLSVL.

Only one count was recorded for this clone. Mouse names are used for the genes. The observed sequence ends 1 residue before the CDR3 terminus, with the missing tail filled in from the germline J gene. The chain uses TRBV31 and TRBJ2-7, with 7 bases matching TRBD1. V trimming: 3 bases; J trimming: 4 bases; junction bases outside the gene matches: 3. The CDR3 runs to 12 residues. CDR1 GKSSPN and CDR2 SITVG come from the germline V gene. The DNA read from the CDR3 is TGTGCCTGGAGCCCGGGACAGTATGAACAGTAC. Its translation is CAWSPGQYEQY. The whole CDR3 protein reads CAWSPGQYEQYF. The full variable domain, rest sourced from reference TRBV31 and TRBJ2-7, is AQTIHQWPVAEIKAVGSPLSLGCTIKGKSSPNLYWYWQATGGTLQQLFYSITVGQVESVVQLNLSASRPKDDQFILSTEKLLLSHSGFYLCAWSPGQYEQYFGPGTRLTVL.

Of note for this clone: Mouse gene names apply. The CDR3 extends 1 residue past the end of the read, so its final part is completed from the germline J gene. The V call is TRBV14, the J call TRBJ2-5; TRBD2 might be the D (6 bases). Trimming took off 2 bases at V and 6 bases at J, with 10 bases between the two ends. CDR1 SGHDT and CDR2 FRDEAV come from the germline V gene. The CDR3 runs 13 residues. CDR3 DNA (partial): TGTGCCAGCAGTTTGGGGGGAGAGGACACCCAGTAC. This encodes CASSLGGEDTQY. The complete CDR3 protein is CASSLGGEDTQYF.

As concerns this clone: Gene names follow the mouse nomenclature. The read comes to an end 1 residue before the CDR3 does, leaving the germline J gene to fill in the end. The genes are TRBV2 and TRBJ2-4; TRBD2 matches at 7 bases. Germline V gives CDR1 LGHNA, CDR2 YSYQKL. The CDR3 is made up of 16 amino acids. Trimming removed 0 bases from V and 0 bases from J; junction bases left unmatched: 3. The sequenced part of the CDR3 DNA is TGTGCCAGCAGCCAAGACGACTGGGCGAGTCAAAACACCTTGTAC. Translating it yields CASSQDDWASQNTLY. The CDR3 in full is CASSQDDWASQNTLYF.

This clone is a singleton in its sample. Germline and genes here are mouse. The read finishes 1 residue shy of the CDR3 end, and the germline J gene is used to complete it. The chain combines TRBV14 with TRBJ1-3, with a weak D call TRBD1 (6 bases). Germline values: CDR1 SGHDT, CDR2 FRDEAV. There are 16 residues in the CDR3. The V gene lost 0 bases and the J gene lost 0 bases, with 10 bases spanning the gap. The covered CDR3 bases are TGTGCCAGCAGTTTCTTTCAGGGGAATTCTGGAAATACGCTCTAT. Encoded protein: CASSFFQGNSGNTLY. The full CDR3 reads CASSFFQGNSGNTLYF. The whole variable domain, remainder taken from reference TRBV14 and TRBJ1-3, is EAGVTQSPRYAVLQEGQAVSFWCDPISGHDTLYWYQQPRDQGPQLLVYFRDEAVIDNSQLPSDRFSAVRPKGTNSTLKIQSAKQGDTATYLCASSFFQGNSGNTLYFGEGSRLIVV.

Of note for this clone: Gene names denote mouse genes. Incomplete CDR3 DNA: TGTGCCAGCAGCCCCTCGACAGGGAACACAGAAGTCTTC. Translating gives CASSPSTGNTEVF. The complete CDR3 sequence is CASSPSTGNTEVFF. The V call is TRBV5, the J call TRBJ1-1; possible D gene TRBD1, 6 bases. The CDR3 is cut off 1 residue early in the read; its end comes from the germline J gene. The CDR3 has 14 amino acids. Between the trimmed V and J ends, which lost 4 bases and 1 base, there was a span of 10 bases. Germline lookup yields CDR1 LGHNA and CDR2 YNLKQL (reference sequence).

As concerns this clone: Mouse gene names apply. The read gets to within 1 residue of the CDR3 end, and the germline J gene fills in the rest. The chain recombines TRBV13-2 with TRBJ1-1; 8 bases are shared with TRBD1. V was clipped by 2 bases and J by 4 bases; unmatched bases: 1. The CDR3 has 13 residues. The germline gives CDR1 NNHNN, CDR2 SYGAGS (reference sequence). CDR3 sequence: CASGEQGGTEVFF. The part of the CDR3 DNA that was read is TGTGCCAGCGGTGAACAGGGGGGCACAGAAGTCTTC.

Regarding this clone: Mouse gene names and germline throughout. Here the CDR3 reads CASGGRDRGNERLFF. CDR3 bases read: TGTGCCAGCGGTGGCCGGGACAGGGGCAACGAAAGATTATTT. The genes are TRBV13-2 and TRBJ1-4; 10 nucleotides match TRBD1. Read coverage stops 1 residue before the CDR3 terminus; the germline J gene supplies the remainder. Germline trimming cut 3 bases from V and 4 bases from J; bases unmatched to any gene: 3. The CDR3 length is 15 residues. The germline V gene has CDR1 NNHNN and CDR2 SYGAGS (reference sequence).

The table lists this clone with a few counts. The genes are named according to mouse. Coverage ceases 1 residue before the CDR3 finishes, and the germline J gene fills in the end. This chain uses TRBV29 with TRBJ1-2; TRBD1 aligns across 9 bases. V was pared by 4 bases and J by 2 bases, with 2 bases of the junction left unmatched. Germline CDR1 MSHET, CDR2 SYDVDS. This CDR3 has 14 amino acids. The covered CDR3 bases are TGTGCTAGCAGTTCGACAGGGGGGAACTCCGACTACACC. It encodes CASSSTGGNSDYT. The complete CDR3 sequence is CASSSTGGNSDYTF.

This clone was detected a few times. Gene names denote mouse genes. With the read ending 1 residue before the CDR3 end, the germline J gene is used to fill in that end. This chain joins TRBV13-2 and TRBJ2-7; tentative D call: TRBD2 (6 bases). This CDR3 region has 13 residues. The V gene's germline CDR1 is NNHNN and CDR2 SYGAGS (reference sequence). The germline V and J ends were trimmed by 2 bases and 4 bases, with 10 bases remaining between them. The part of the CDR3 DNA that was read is TGTGCCAGCGGTGACTGGGGAGCATATGAACAGTAC. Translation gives CASGDWGAYEQY. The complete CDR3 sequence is CASGDWGAYEQYF.